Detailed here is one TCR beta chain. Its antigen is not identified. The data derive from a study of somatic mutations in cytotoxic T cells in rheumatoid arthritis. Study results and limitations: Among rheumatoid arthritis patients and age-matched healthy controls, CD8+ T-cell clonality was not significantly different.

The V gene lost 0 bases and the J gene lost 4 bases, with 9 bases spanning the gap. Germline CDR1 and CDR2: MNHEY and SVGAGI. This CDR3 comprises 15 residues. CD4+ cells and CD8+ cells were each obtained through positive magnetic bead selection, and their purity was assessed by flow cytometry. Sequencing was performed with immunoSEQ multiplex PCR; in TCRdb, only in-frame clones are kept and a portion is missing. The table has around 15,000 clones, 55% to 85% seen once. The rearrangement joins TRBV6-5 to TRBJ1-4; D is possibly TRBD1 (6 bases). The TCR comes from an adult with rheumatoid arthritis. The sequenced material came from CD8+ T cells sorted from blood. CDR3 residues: CASSYSGGVNEKLFF. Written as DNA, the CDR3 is TGTGCCAGCAGTTACTCAGGGGGGGTTAATGAAAAACTGTTTTTT.